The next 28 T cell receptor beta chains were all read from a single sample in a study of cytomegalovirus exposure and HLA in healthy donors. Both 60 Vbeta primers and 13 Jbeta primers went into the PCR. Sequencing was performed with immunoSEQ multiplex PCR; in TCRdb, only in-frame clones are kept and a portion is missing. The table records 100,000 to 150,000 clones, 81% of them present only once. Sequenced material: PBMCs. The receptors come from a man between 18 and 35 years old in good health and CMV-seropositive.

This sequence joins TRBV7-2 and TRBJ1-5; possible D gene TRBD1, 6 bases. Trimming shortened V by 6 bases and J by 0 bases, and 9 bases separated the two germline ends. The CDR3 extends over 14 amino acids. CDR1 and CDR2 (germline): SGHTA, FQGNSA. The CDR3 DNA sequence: TGTGCCAGCAGTCAGGGGTATAGCAATCAGCCCCAGCATTTT. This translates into CASSQGYSNQPQHF.

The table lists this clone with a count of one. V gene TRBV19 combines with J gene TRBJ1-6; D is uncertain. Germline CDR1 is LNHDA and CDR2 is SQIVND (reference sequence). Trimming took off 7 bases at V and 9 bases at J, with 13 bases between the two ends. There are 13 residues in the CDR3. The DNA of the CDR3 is TGTGCCAGTACGGAAGCGAATAGTTCACCCCTCCACTTT. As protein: CASTEANSSPLHF.

The CDR3 bases are TGCGCCAGCAGCCAGTACAGGAAGGCTTCACCCCTCCACTTT. Its protein is CASSQYRKASPLHF. The J gene is TRBJ1-6, the V gene TRBV4-3; TRBD1 is a possible D gene (5 bases). V lost 3 bases, J lost 9 bases, and 12 bases lay in between. Germline-derived CDR1 and CDR2 are LGHNA and YSLEER. This CDR3 comprises 14 residues.

CDR3 sequence (DNA): TGTGCCAGCAGTGCGGACAGAGGAAACACCATATATTTT. As protein: CASSADRGNTIYF. V and J are TRBV2 and TRBJ1-3; TRBD1 might be the D (6 bases). Trimming left V 4 bases short and J 4 bases short, with 8 bases between. The CDR3 consists of 13 residues. Germline loops: CDR1 SNHLY, CDR2 FYNNEI. The full variable domain, rest sourced from reference TRBV2 and TRBJ1-3, is EPEVTQTPSHQVTQMGQEVILRCVPISNHLYFYWYRQILGQKVEFLVSFYNNEISEKSEIFDDQFSVERPDGSNFTLKIRSTKLEDSAMYFCASSADRGNTIYFGEGSWLTVV.

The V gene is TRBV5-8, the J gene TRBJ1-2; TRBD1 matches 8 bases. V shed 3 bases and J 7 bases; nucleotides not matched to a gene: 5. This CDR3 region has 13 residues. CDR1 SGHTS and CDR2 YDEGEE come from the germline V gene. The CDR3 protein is CASSSRTGGGYTF. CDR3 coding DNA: TGTGCCAGCAGCTCCCGAACAGGGGGTGGCTACACCTTC. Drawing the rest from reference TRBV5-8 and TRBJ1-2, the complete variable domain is EAGVTQSPTHLIKTRGQQATLRCSPISGHTSVYWYQQALGLGLQFLLWYDEGEERNRGNFPPRFSGRQFPNYSSELNVNALELEDSALYLCASSSRTGGGYTFGSGTRLTVV.

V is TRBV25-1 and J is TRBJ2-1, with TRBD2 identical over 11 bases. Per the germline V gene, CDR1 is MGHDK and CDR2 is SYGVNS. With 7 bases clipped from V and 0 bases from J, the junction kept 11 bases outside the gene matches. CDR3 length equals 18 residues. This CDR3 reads CASNDHVAGGSSYNEQFF. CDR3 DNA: TGTGCCAGCAACGACCACGTAGCGGGAGGGAGCTCCTACAATGAGCAGTTCTTC.

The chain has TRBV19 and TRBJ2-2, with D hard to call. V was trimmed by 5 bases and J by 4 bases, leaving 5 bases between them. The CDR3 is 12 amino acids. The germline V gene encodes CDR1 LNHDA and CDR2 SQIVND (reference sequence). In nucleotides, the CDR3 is TGTGCCAGTAGTCCTCCCACCGGGGAGCTGTTTTTT. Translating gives CASSPPTGELFF. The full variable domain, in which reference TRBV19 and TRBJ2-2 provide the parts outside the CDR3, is DGGITQSPKYLFRKEGQNVTLSCEQNLNHDAMYWYRQDPGQGLRLIYYSQIVNDFQKGDIAEGYSVSREKKESFPLTVTSAQKNPTAFYLCASSPPTGELFFGEGSRLTVL.

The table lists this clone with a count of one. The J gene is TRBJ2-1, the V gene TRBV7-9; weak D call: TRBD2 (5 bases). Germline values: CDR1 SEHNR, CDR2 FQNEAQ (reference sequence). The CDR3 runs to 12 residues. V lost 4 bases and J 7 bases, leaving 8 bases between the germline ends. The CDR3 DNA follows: TGTGCCAGCAGCTGGACTGCTAATGAGCAGTTCTTC. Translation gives CASSWTANEQFF. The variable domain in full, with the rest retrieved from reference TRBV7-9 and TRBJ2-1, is DTGVSQNPRHKITKRGQNVTFRCDPISEHNRLYWYRQTLGQGPEFLTYFQNEAQLEKSRLLSDRFSAERPKGSFSTLEIQRTEQGDSAMYLCASSWTANEQFFGPGTRLTVL.

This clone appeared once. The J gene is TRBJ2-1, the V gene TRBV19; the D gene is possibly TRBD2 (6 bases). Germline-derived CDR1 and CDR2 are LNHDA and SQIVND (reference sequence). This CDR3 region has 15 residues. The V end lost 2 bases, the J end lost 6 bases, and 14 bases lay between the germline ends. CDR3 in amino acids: CASSILGEAINEQFF. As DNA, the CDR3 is TGTGCCAGTAGTATATTGGGGGAGGCCATCAATGAGCAGTTCTTC.

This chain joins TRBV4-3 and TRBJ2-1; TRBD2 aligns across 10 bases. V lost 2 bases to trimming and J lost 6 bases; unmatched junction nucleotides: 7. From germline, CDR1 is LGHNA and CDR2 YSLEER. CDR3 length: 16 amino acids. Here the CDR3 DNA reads TGCGCCAGCAGCCAATGGTCTAGCGGGAGTGGCAATGAGCAGTTCTTC. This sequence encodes CASSQWSSGSGNEQFF.

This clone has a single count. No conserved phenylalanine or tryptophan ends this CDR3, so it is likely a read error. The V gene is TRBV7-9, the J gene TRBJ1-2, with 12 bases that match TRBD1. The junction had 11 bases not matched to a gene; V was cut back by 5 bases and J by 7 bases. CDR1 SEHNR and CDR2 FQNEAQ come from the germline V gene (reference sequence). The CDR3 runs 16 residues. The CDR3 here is CASSRPGQGALGGYTL. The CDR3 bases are TGTGCCAGCAGCCGACCGGGACAGGGGGCGTTAGGTGGCTACACCCTC.

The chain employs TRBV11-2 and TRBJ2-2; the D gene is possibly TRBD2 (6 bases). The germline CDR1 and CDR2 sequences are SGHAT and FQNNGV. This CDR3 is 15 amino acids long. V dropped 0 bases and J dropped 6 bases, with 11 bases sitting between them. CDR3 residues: CASSLDGGIAGELFF. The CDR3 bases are TGTGCCAGCAGCTTAGACGGGGGAATAGCCGGGGAGCTGTTTTTT.

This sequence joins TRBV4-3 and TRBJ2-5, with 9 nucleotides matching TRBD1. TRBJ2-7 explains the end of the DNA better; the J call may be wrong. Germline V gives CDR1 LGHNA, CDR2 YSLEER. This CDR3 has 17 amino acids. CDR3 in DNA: TGCGCCAGCAGCCAAGTTAGTAGTGCACAGGGGGCGATCGAGCAGTACTTC. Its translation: CASSQVSSAQGAIEQYF.

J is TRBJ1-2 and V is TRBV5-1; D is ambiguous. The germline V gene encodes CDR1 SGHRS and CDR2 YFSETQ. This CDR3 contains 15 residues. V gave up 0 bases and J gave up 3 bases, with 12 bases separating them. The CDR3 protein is CASSLAWGEYYGYTF. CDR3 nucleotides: TGCGCCAGCAGCTTGGCCTGGGGAGAGTACTATGGCTACACCTTC.

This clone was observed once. CDR3 protein: CASTPGGETQYF. CDR3 nucleotides: TGTGCCAGCACCCCAGGGGGGGAGACCCAGTACTTC. The genes are TRBV6-6 and TRBJ2-5; maybe TRBD1 (7 bases). V lost 7 bases to trimming and J lost 5 bases, with 11 bases between them. CDR3 length equals 12 residues. The germline CDR1 and CDR2 sequences are MNHNY and SVGAGI (reference sequence).

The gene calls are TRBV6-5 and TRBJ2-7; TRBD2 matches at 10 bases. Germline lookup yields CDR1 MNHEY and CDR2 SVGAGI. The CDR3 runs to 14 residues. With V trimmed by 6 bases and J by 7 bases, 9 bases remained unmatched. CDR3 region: CASRSPGLASEQYF. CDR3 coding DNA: TGTGCCAGCAGGTCACCGGGACTAGCGTCGGAGCAGTACTTC.

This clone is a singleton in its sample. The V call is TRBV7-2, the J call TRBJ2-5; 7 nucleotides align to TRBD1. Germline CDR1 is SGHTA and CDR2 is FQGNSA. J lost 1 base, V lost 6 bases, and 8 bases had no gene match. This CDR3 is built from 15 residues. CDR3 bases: TGTGCCAGCAGTATCATCCGGGACAGCCAAGAGACCCAGTACTTC. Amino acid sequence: CASSIIRDSQETQYF.

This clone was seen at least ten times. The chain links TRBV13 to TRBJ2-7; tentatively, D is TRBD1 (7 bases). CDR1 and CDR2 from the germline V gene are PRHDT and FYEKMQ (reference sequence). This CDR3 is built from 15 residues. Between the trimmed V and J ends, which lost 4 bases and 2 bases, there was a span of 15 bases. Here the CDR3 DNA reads TGTGCCAGCAGCTCGTACTCAGGGGGGACCTACGAGCAGTACTTC. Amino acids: CASSSYSGGTYEQYF.

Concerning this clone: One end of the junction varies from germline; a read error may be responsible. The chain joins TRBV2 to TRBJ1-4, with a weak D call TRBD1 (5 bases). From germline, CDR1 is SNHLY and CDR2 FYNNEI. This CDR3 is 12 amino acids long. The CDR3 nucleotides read TGTGCCAGCAGTGAAACGACAGAACCCCTGATTTTT. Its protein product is CASSETTEPLIF.

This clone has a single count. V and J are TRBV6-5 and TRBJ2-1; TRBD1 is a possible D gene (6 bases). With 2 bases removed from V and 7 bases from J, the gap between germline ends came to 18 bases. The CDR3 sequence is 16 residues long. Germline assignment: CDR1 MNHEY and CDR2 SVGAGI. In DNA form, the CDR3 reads TGTGCCAGCAGTTACCCGATTTTACCGGGGACAAATGAGCAGTTCTTC. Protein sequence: CASSYPILPGTNEQFF.

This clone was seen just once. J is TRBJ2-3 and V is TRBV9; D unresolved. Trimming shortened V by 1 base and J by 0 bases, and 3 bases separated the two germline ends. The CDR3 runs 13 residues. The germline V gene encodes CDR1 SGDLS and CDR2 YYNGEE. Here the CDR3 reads CASSVLSTDTQYF. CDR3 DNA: TGTGCCAGCAGCGTACTGAGCACAGATACGCAGTATTTT.

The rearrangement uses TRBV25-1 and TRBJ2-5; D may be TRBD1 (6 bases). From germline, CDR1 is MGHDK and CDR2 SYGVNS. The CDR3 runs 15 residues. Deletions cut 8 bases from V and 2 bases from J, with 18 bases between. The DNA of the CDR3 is TGTGCCAGCGGGGGCCTCGGTCCGGGACAAGAGACCCAGTACTTC. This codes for CASGGLGPGQETQYF.

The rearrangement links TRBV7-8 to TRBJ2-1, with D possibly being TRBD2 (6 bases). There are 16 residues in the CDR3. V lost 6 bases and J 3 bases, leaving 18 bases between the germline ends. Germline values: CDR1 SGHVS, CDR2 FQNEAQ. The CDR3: CASRISWAGFYNEQFF. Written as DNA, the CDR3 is TGTGCCAGCAGAATCTCTTGGGCGGGGTTCTACAATGAGCAGTTCTTC.

DNA for the CDR3: TGTGCCAGCAGCGTGGAGGGGACAGACATCTACGAGCAGTACTTC. It translates to CASSVEGTDIYEQYF. V is TRBV6-5 and J is TRBJ2-7, with D possibly matching TRBD1 (7 bases). Germline V gene data show CDR1 as MNHEY and CDR2 as SVGAGI. The CDR3 runs 15 residues. The V end lost 6 bases, the J end lost 3 bases, and 18 bases lay between the germline ends.

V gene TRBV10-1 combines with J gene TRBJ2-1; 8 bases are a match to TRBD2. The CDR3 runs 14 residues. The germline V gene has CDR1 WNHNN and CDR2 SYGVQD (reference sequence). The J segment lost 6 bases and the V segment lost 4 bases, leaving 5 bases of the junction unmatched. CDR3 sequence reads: CASSAAGEVNEQFF. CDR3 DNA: TGCGCCAGCAGTGCAGCGGGAGAGGTCAATGAGCAGTTCTTC.

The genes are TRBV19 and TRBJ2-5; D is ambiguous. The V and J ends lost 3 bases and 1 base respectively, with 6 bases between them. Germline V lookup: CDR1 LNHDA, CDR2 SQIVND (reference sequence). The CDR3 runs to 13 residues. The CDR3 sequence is CASSISGQETQYF. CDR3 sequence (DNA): TGTGCCAGTAGTATTTCGGGCCAAGAGACCCAGTACTTC.

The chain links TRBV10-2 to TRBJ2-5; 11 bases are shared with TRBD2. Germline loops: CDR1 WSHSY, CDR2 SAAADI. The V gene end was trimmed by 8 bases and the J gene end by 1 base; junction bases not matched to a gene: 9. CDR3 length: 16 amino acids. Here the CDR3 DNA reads TGCGCCAGCCTGAGAGGTAGCGGGAGGGCCCAAGAGACCCAGTACTTC. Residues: CASLRGSGRAQETQYF.

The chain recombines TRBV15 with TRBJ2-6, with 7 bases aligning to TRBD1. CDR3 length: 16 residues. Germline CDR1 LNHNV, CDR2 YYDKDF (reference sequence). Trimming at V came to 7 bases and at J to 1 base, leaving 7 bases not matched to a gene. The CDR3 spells CATTAGGSSGANVLTF. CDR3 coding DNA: TGTGCCACCACAGCAGGGGGATCTTCTGGGGCCAACGTCCTGACTTTC.